This T cell receptor (beta chain) derives from a study of cytomegalovirus exposure and HLA in healthy donors. The study ran its PCR with 60 Vbeta and 13 Jbeta primers. This table comes from immunoSEQ multiplex PCR, and its TCRdb copy is limited to in-frame clones, with some not included. The table lists around 65,000 clones, around 86% of them singletons. The V gene lost 6 bases and the J gene lost 5 bases, with 10 bases spanning the gap. Germline CDR1 MDHEN, CDR2 SYDVKM. The CDR3 runs 12 residues. Sequencing input: PBMCs. The chain uses TRBV28 and TRBJ2-5; possibly TRBD2 for D (7 bases). This TCR came from a female donor in good health and CMV-seronegative. The CDR3 spells CASRGGQETQYF. In nucleotides, the CDR3 is TGTGCCAGCAGGGGGGGGCAGGAGACCCAGTACTTC.